The clone carrying this T cell receptor beta chain was observed many times. The antigen is undetermined. Specified time point: sample taken at primary tumor resection. The cohort: over 70 early-stage, untreated non-small cell lung cancer patients. Unsorted samples of tumor, nontumor lung or frozen PBMC had their whole RNA sequenced. TCRdb used MiXCR to reprocess the 5' RACE reads, holding one entry per CDR3 protein. The profile shows around 7,500 distinct CDR3 sequences, less than 15% of them singletons. This entry is derived from a study of spatial heterogeneity in lung cancer. General observations from the study: Mutation counts in tumors were tracked by counts of expanded intratumoral alpha and beta TCRs.

Material: lung tumor tissue, obtained at surgery. The clonotype comes from a male donor with early-stage non-small cell lung cancer.

The CDR3 nucleotides read TGTGCCAGCAGCGATCAGGGGGCAGTCGGGGAGCTGTTTTTT. Translation gives CASSDQGAVGELFF. The genes are TRBV7-6 and TRBJ2-2, with TRBD1 identical over 8 bases. CDR3 length equals 14 residues. Germline-derived CDR1 and CDR2 are SGHVS and FNYEAQ. Trimming cost V 5 bases and J 7 bases; bases outside gene matches: 6.